The TCR beta chain described here comes from a study of molecular identifiers for immune sequencing clone quantification. TCRdb reprocessed the PCR reads via MiXCR and lists one record per CDR3 protein. The sample contains more than 450,000 distinct CDR3 sequences, roughly 26% of which appear only once. The CDR3 covers 14 residues. The germline V gene has CDR1 SGHRS and CDR2 YFSETQ. V lost 3 bases and J lost 5; bases outside the gene matches: 5. This clonotype was recorded many times. The chain has TRBV5-1 and TRBJ2-5, with 9 bases matching TRBD1. This clonotype was sampled from a human donor in good health. Some libraries in this study had Jurkat cell RNA spiked in. Specimen: naive CD8+ T cells from blood, with Jurkat cell RNA spiked in. Subset indicated: FACS-sorted CD8+CD4-CCR7+CD45RA+ naive T cells. The CDR3 DNA sequence: TGCGCCAGCAGCTCTACAGGGGGCGGGGAGACCCAGTACTTC. Amino acids: CASSSTGGGETQYF.